The text below deals with one T cell receptor (beta chain). Its antigen is not yet known. There are no base qualities to consult, and no much larger clone falls within one base. This entry belongs to a study of cytomegalovirus exposure and HLA in healthy donors (dated by TCRdb to between 2016 and 2019). Broadly, across the study: An earlier analysis of 587 of the donors reported about 250 Gb of sequence data and around 120 million unique TCR beta sequences from 190 million or so T cells. An early release that covered about 600 HLA-typed donors contained 300 to 350 gigabases of sequencing data and tens of millions of unique TCR sequences. Among the approximately 400 genotyped donors, around 81% belonged to the genetic ancestry cluster associated with self-reported Caucasian donors. The aim of the study was to test whether cataloging public T cell receptors could identify signatures of past pathogen exposure. The study used immunosequencing to profile the T cell repertoires of under 700 subjects and linked those repertoires to cytomegalovirus serostatus. Along with the approximately 650-subject first cohort, a separate validation cohort of over 90 different subjects was used. The study combined high-throughput TCR immunosequencing, statistical association of individual TCRs with disease status, and machine learning to predict cytomegalovirus infection status. A later analysis re-analyzed previously published TCR beta repertoires from 600 to 850 donors and added high-resolution HLA genotyping to study TCR occurrence patterns. The later analysis used no new phenotypic data to find candidate immune exposures, relying instead on TCR beta sequences and their occurrence across donors. In an earlier analysis of roughly 600 of the donors, high-throughput TCR beta sequencing was used to judge whether each TCR beta V gene segment behaved as functional or pseudogenic. Donor age, sex, ethnicity and CMV serostatus were collected together with the repertoire data. Genome-wide SNP genotypes for about 55% of the roughly 670 donors were used in a later genetic analysis, which treated that subset as a discovery cohort. All discovery cohort repertoires had been generated on a single sequencing platform. HLA typing included class I and class II loci at four-digit resolution. The number of donors typed differed by locus, with roughly 620-630 for A, B, C, DRB1 and DQB1, approximately 500 for DQA1, nearly 610 for DPA1, and some 440 for DPB1. Because of strong linkage in the cohort, four to six DR-DQ haplotypes were treated as single units for association and clustering. On average, roughly 240,000 unique TCR beta nucleotide sequences were sequenced per donor among fewer than 500 genotyped donors of the cohort, with roughly 18% of those sequences being non-productive. Study-wide findings and limitations: A later analysis reported that several top co-occurrence clusters appeared linked to parvovirus B19, influenza, CMV and Epstein-Barr virus. Most TCR sequences were observed very rarely across donors, whereas some public TCRs were present in many individuals. Sequencing depth was assumed to be roughly uniform across donors in the presence/absence analyses, though that assumption may not hold. The study gave a list of 150 to 200 TCR beta chains associated with cytomegalovirus. In a later genetic analysis, a missense DCLRE1C variant was associated with V-gene and J-gene trimming of TCR beta chains, and the association was replicated in an independent cohort. CMV serostatus was the only immune exposure information available for the cohort. Cytomegalovirus status was reported to be diagnosed by the classifier with high specificity and sensitivity in both the original and validation cohorts. Only TCR beta chains were sequenced in this cohort, and the absence of alpha or paired-chain data limited detectable features. In a later analysis, HLA-associated TCR beta chains showed more clonal expansion and lower generation probabilities than non-associated chains that were equally common. In a later analysis, TCR association rates were found to vary across HLA loci, with the most associated TCRs seen for DRB1 alleles and the fewest for HLA-C alleles. Some IMGT-functional V segments, including TRBV6-2 and TRBV6-3, could not be distinguished by the 87-base-pair reads and were therefore excluded. A later analysis associated 15,000 to 20,000 TCR beta sequences with specific HLA alleles at a false discovery rate of 0.05. In vitro tests confirmed that three of the cytomegalovirus-associated TCR beta chains recognize cytomegalovirus antigens. In a later genetic analysis, fewer N-insertions in productive TCRs were reported among donors in an Asian-associated ancestry cluster than the roughly 710-donor mean. An earlier analysis of approximately 590 of the donors showed that most TCR beta V segments appeared in productive rearrangements either about 87% or about 30% of the time, which broadly matched IMGT annotations. The authors suggested that the approach could potentially be extended to other disease states and immunological phenotypes. When HLA alleles, especially DR and DQ, strongly co-occurred, attributing TCR associations to individual alleles was difficult. A further reported finding was that TCR beta sequences accurately predicted the HLA-A and HLA-B alleles for most subjects in the first cohort. The earlier analysis of approximately 590 of the donors excluded around 17 rarely observed V segments, including chromosome 9 orphons, because counts were too low. Most CMV-associated TCR beta chains appeared to be HLA-restricted in a later analysis, and the HLA associations seemed to be driven largely by CMV exposure. A cluster of highly shared sequence variants was judged likely to represent a technical artifact of the sequencing pipeline. Because some donors lacked HLA typing at each locus, the association tests relied only on the typed subset. Correlated functional status among segregating V segments might reflect linkage disequilibrium, but an unknown experimental factor could not be ruled out.

The library was obtained by the immunoSEQ multiplex PCR assay. A mixture of 60 forward primers for TCR Vbeta segments and 13 reverse primers for TCR Jbeta segments was used in the multiplex PCR. The CDR3 region of rearranged TCR beta genes was amplified from genomic DNA with a multiplex PCR assay. The amplified TCR beta libraries were sequenced on the Illumina HiSeq System as 87-base-pair reads. For the original study's pipeline: Across the 500 to 850 repertoires, a later analysis counted about 81 million unique TCR beta chains, roughly 11 million of which were shared by at least two donors. Raw reads were error-corrected and collapsed into unique sequences with a nearest-neighbor algorithm that merged closely related sequences to remove PCR and sequencing errors. CDR3 sequences were aligned to IMGT reference sequences to assign V, D and J gene segments. For a sequence to be retained, at least a six-nucleotide match to both a V gene segment and a J gene segment was required. Rearrangements were classified as productive when the CDR3 lacked stop codons and remained in frame with V and J, and all other rearrangements were classified as non-productive. Following IMGT convention, CDR3 was defined as the stretch from the second conserved V-encoded cysteine to the conserved J-encoded phenylalanine. The earlier analysis of approximately 590 of the donors excluded any sequence lacking an unambiguous match to a single V gene segment. An earlier analysis of a few hundred of the donors called V segments functional above 56.7% productive rearrangements and segregating when the between-donor standard deviation exceeded 5%. To diagnose cytomegalovirus status from the catalog of TCR beta chain sequences, a statistical classification framework was built. A later analysis assigned V and J genes by comparing TCR nucleotide sequences with IMGT/GENE-DB human TR gene sequences. Using the TCRdist pipeline, a later analysis assigned CDR3 sequences along with most-parsimonious VDJ recombination scenarios. A later analysis defined each TCR beta chain by its CDR3 amino acid sequence plus V-gene family, and excluded reads lacking a unique V-gene family. In a later analysis, 450 to 600 highly shared, low-generation-probability nucleotide sequences were removed to address suspected cross-contamination and a sequencing artifact. In a later analysis, a clonal expansion index for each public chain was calculated from normalized within-repertoire ranks of inferred template counts. A later analysis computed generation probabilities with a VDJ recombination model fitted to out-of-frame rearrangements, and checked the results against IGoR. Hypergeometric tests were used in a later analysis to score TCR-TCR, TCR-HLA and TCR-CMV co-occurrence, with a repertoire-size bias correction applied to the TCR pairs. False discovery rates were estimated in a later analysis by permuting HLA or CMV assignments 20 times. A later analysis grouped co-occurring TCRs with DBSCAN, adding TCRdist sequence similarity when clustering within HLA-allele-positive subsets. Repertoires with fewer than 30,000 or more than 120,000 public chains were left out of co-occurrence clustering, as were a handful of repertoires with anomalous nucleotide sharing. Imported from immuneACCESS, the table was reduced by TCRdb to in-frame sequences with V and J called. These copies leave out some clones; in studies compared against another copy, an unresolved V gene accounts for under half, and the cause of the remainder is not known. D and trimming were read from the DNA, whereas the V and J calls and clone size are those reported in that table. The sample yields about 120,000 clones; about 79% were counted once. Jointly, the top ten make up roughly 3.5% of the sample.

Relative to germline, V is 2 bases shorter and J is 1 base shorter, with 12 bases between their ends. The germline V gene yields MGHDK for CDR1 and SYGVNS for CDR2. CDR3 length: 15 amino acids, cysteine to phenylalanine. The read is trimmed to its CDR3 DNA, 45 bases read in frame from base 1. The cohort comprised approximately 700 healthy bone marrow donors. At the time of sampling, every cohort member was nominally healthy, though immune exposures that went unrecorded were likely present. The donor was CMV seronegative and belonged to the group of 352 seronegative cohort members. A peripheral blood sample was provided by each donor, and peripheral blood mononuclear cells were used for TCR beta sequencing. The Qiagen DNeasy Blood Extraction Kit was used to extract genomic DNA from the blood cell samples.

Sequenced: PBMCs. The chain joins TRBV25-1 to TRBJ2-7; the D gene is perhaps TRBD1, on 6 matching bases. The sequence came from a woman aged 50 to 60 in good health and CMV-seronegative. This receptor has the CDR3 CASSEREQGSYEQYF. The nucleotides are TGTGCCAGCAGTGAAAGAGAACAGGGATCCTACGAGCAGTACTTC.